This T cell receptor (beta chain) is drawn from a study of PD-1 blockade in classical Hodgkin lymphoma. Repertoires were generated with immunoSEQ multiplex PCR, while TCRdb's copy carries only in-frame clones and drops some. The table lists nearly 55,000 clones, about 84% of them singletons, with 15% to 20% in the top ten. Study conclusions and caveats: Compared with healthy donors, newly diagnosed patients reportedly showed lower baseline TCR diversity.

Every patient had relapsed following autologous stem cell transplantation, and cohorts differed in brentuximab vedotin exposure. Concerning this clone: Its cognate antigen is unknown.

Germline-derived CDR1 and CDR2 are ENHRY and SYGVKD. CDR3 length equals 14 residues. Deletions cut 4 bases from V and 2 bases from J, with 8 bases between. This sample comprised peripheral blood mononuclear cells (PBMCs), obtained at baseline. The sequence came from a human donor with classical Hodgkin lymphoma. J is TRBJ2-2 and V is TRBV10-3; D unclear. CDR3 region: CAISASENTGELFF. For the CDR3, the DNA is TGTGCCATCAGTGCGTCAGAAAACACCGGGGAGCTGTTTTTT.